This T cell receptor (beta chain) is from a study of PD-1 blockade in classical Hodgkin lymphoma. Every single patient, without exception, relapsed after autologous stem cell transplantation, and brentuximab vedotin exposure varied. This clone was seen a handful of times. The data were produced by immunoSEQ multiplex PCR, yet TCRdb's version contains in-frame clones alone and is incomplete. The data show over 10,000 clones, over 75% seen once. The CDR3 has 14 amino acids. V was shortened by 6 bases and J by 10 bases, with 16 bases between the two germline ends. CDR1 is WNHNN and CDR2 is SYGVQD in the germline V gene (reference sequence).

The chain carries TRBV10-1 and TRBJ1-6, with a possible D match to TRBD1 (6 bases). This TCR derives from a human donor with classical Hodgkin lymphoma. This sample comprised peripheral blood mononuclear cells (PBMCs), obtained at baseline. DNA of the CDR3: TGCGCCAGCAGCTTGACAGGTCCGGGGTCACCCCTCCACTTT. This codes for CASSLTGPGSPLHF.